In its sample, the clone carrying this TCR beta chain was seen many times. Its antigen is unidentified. This record belongs to a study of T cells in Graves' hyperthyroidism and ophthalmopathy. Amplification targeted TCR beta CDR3 regions from RNA transcripts. Carried out on the TCR CDR3, a first-round RT-PCR used the HTBI primer set. MiXCR, applied by TCRdb to the multiplex PCR reads, yields one record per CDR3 protein. The sample lists approximately 360,000 distinct CDR3 sequences, approximately 14% seen once, with roughly 26% in the top ten. The CDR3 spans 19 residues. Trimming took 5 bases from V and 5 from J; bases not matched to a gene: 18. The germline gives CDR1 SGHRS, CDR2 YFSETQ. Patients with uncontrolled infections, other autoimmune diseases, pregnancy or lactation were excluded. It was at first hyperthyroidism diagnosis, before any ophthalmopathy symptoms, that the blood sample was taken.

Study-level results: In blood, most of the thyroid clonotypes expanded above 0.001 were also present. Ophthalmopathy, as predicted by the model, came a median around 6.7 months after the prediction.

The receptor was derived from a woman aged 18-29 years with Graves' hyperthyroidism that later progressed to Graves' ophthalmopathy. Sequenced material: blood. The chain recombines TRBV5-1 with TRBJ2-1, with TRBD1 matching over 11 bases. The CDR3 reads CASSSNPGQGVGYNNEQFF. CDR3 DNA sequence: TGCGCCAGCAGTTCAAACCCGGGACAGGGGGTCGGGTATAACAATGAGCAGTTCTTC.